Listed here are 10 T cell receptor beta chains from one sample, sequenced in a study of blood T cell repertoires in COVID-19. Sequencing used immunoSEQ multiplex PCR; TCRdb keeps in-frame clones, though not all of them. The profile shows hundreds of thousands of clones, about 90% of them singletons. Sequencing input: peripheral blood. The receptor source for this set is a man between 18 and 35 years old with active or convalescent COVID-19.

The rearrangement uses TRBV19 and TRBJ2-1; 9 bases map to TRBD2. CDR1 and CDR2 (germline): LNHDA, SQIVND (reference sequence). With V trimmed by 5 bases and J by 0 bases, 5 bases remained unmatched. CDR3 length: 16 residues. The CDR3 DNA reads as TGTGCCAGTAGTGTGACTAGCGGAAACTCCTACAATGAGCAGTTCTTC. Translating gives CASSVTSGNSYNEQFF.

This clone was detected only once. The chain has TRBV10-3 and TRBJ2-1, with a possible D match to TRBD2 (5 bases). Trimming shortened V by 4 bases and J by 2 bases, and 18 bases separated the two germline ends. CDR1 is ENHRY, CDR2 SYGVKD, per germline. The CDR3 contains 17 residues. The CDR3 here is CAISGAMTGTAYNEQFF. CDR3 in DNA: TGTGCCATCAGTGGCGCAATGACGGGAACCGCCTACAATGAGCAGTTCTTC.

In its sample, this clone was seen a few times. This chain connects TRBV9 to TRBJ2-1, with D uncertain. The CDR3 has 14 amino acids. V was shortened by 0 bases and J by 0 bases, with 4 bases between the two germline ends. The germline V gene encodes CDR1 SGDLS and CDR2 YYNGEE. DNA for the CDR3: TGTGCCAGCAGCGTAGGTCTCTCCTACAATGAGCAGTTCTTC. Its protein product is CASSVGLSYNEQFF. Drawing the rest from reference TRBV9 and TRBJ2-1, the complete variable domain is DSGVTQTPKHLITATGQRVTLRCSPRSGDLSVYWYQQSLDQGLQFLIQYYNGEERAKGNILERFSAQQFPDLHSELNLSSLELGDSALYFCASSVGLSYNEQFFGPGTRLTVL.

This rearrangement joins TRBV28 to TRBJ2-6, with D maybe TRBD1 (5 bases). The ends were cut back, 3 bases at V and 4 bases at J, with 10 bases in the middle. This CDR3 is 15 amino acids long. CDR1 is MDHEN and CDR2 is SYDVKM in the germline V gene. CDR3 region: CASSFPGWGANVLTF. CDR3 in DNA: TGTGCCAGCAGTTTCCCAGGGTGGGGGGCCAACGTCCTGACTTTC.

J is TRBJ1-4 and V is TRBV27, with a weak D call TRBD1 (6 bases). The germline V and J ends were trimmed by 8 bases and 6 bases, with 16 bases remaining between them. The germline gives CDR1 MNHEY, CDR2 SMNVEV (reference sequence). The CDR3 has 14 residues. The CDR3 nucleotides read TGTGCCAGCCCGCCGACAGGAACAGATGAAAAACTGTTTTTT. Residues: CASPPTGTDEKLFF.

The genes are TRBV12-2 and TRBJ2-7; the table's D call TRBD1 went unverified against the DNA. TRBV12-2 is flagged as a pseudogene. The CDR3 totals 17 residues. The CDR3 DNA is TGTGCAAGTCGCGTGCTGGCCGCCGCAGACAGTCAGGACGAGCAGTACTTC. It codes for CASRVLAAADSQDEQYF.

This chain uses TRBV28 with TRBJ1-5, with D hard to call. CDR3 size: 13 residues. Germline V gene data show CDR1 as MDHEN and CDR2 as SYDVKM. The V gene lost 5 bases and the J gene lost 4 bases, with 9 bases spanning the gap. This CDR3 reads CASSRQQNQPQHF. The CDR3 DNA reads TGTGCCAGCAGTAGACAACAGAATCAGCCCCAGCATTTT.

V usage is TRBV4-1 and J usage is TRBJ2-1; no clear D gene. Per the germline V gene, CDR1 is MGHRA and CDR2 is YSYEKL. The V end was cut by 4 bases, the J end by 8 bases, with 9 bases between. The CDR3 sequence is 12 residues long. The CDR3 loop is CASSPSGDEQFF. CDR3 nucleotides: TGCGCCAGCAGCCCTTCGGGTGATGAGCAGTTCTTC.

This clone was seen once. The rearrangement links TRBV6-5 to TRBJ2-3; 8 bases agree with TRBD1. The CDR3 length is 15 residues. After removal of 6 bases from V and 3 bases from J, the junction contained 8 bases not matched to a gene. CDR1 and CDR2 from the germline V gene are MNHEY and SVGAGI. The CDR3: CASSPNGQGTDTQYF. CDR3 in DNA: TGTGCCAGCAGCCCAAACGGACAGGGAACAGATACGCAGTATTTT.

The gene calls are TRBV10-3 and TRBJ2-7; 9 bases align to TRBD2. The germline CDR1 and CDR2 sequences are ENHRY and SYGVKD. This CDR3 is 13 amino acids long. With 10 bases clipped from V and 0 bases from J, the junction kept 4 bases outside the gene matches. The DNA for the CDR3 is TGTGCCACGCTAGCGGGGACCTCCTACGAGCAGTACTTC. Amino acids: CATLAGTSYEQYF.